The T cell receptor beta chain described here comes from a study of beta chain features in type 1 diabetes. Study information: Investigators examined more than 90 million sorted cells across all samples.

In regard to this clone: Its antigen is currently unknown.

Study observations and caveats: The study found moderately but significantly shorter TCRB CDR3s in all four CD4+ subsets of Type 1 diabetes patients. Compared with healthy donors, patients appeared to share more similar naive, central memory and regulatory TCRB repertoires.

Looked up from germline, CDR1 is LNHDA and CDR2 is SQIVND (reference sequence). The CDR3 length is 13 residues. Trimming cost V 9 bases and J 4 bases, with 12 bases left between them. Expressed TCRB transcripts were sequenced because the isolated RNA had all been reverse transcribed beforehand. TCRdb's copy holds only in-frame clones and misses some; the assay was immunoSEQ multiplex PCR. Of around 650,000 clones in the sample, about an eighth were seen once. Via CD45RO/CCR7/CD25/CD127/CD95/CD27, cells of the CD4+ naive, central memory, regulatory and stem cell-like memory subsets were sorted. Purities over 95% were achieved in all sorted populations.

The specimen was naive CD4+ T cells from blood. The clonotype comes from a man between 25 and 39 years old with type 1 diabetes. This chain uses TRBV19 with TRBJ2-2; D not certain. The CDR3, as DNA: TGTGCCAGCACCGGGCGCATCACCGGGGAGCTGTTTTTT. As protein: CASTGRITGELFF.